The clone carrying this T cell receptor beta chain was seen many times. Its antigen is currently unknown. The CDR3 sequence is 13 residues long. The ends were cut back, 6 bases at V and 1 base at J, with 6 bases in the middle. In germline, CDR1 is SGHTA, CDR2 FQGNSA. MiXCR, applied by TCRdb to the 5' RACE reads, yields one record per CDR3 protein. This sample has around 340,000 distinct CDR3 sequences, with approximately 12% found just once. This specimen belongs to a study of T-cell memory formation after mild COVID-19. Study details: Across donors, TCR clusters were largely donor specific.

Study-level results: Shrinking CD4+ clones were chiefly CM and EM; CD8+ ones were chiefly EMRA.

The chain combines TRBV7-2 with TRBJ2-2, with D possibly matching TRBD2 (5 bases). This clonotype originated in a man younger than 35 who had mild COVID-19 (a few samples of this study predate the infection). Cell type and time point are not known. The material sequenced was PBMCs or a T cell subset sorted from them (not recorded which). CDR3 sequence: CASSGRNTGELFF. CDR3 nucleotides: TGTGCCAGCAGTGGGAGGAACACCGGGGAGCTGTTTTTT.